The 2 T cell receptor beta chains presented below share a single source sample, sequenced in a study of control samples from healthy donors and cancer patients. The assay was immunoSEQ multiplex PCR, and TCRdb's table has in-frame clones only and misses some. Across fewer than 250,000 clones, the top ten clones capture about 2.2% of the sample. The sample consisted of blood. These receptor sequences come from a woman in her 30s in good health.

V gene TRBV5-1 combines with J gene TRBJ2-6; D is possibly TRBD2 (5 bases). Trimming pared 5 bases from V and 0 bases from J, leaving 9 bases between. The CDR3 spans 15 residues. Germline CDR1 and CDR2: SGHRS and YFSETQ. CDR3 region: CASSYTSSGANVLTF. CDR3 bases: TGCGCCAGCAGTTACACTAGCTCTGGGGCCAACGTCCTGACTTTC.

This chain links TRBV7-2 with TRBJ1-4, with a tentative D call TRBD1 (5 bases). The ends were cut back, 0 bases at V and 2 bases at J, with 7 bases in the middle. The CDR3 is 15 amino acids. Germline CDR1 is SGHTA and CDR2 is FQGNSA. CDR3 sequence (DNA): TGTGCCAGCAGCTTAGCTGGGGGGACTAATGAAAAACTGTTTTTT. Translation: CASSLAGGTNEKLFF. Together with reference TRBV7-2 and TRBJ1-4, the CDR3 gives the full variable domain: GAGVSQSPSNKVTEKGKDVELRCDPISGHTALYWYRQSLGQGLEFLIYFQGNSAPDKSGLPSDRFSAERTGGSVSTLTIQRTQQEDSAVYLCASSLAGGTNEKLFFGSGTQLSVL.